This T cell receptor (beta chain) was recorded in a study of T cell responses to AZD1222 COVID-19 vaccine. Findings of the study overall: Samples come after the peak T cell response, not at day 14.

Measured with immunoSEQ multiplex PCR; TCRdb has only the in-frame clones, and not every one. The table has about 160,000 clones, roughly 86% seen once. On this clone itself: Its specificity is not known.

V was trimmed by 1 base and J by 4 bases, leaving 8 bases between them. This CDR3 is 14 amino acids long. Germline V gene data show CDR1 as LGHDT and CDR2 as YNNKEL (reference sequence). The J gene is TRBJ1-3, the V gene TRBV3-1 (or the pseudogene TRBV3-2); a possible D gene is TRBD1 (5 bases). Specimen: peripheral blood, collected on day 0 of AZD1222 vaccination. The receptor was isolated from an adult in good health. CDR3 protein: CASSQGGLGNTIYF. CDR3 in DNA: TGTGCCAGCAGCCAAGGGGGGTTGGGAAACACCATATATTTT.